The source of this TCR beta chain is a study of T-cell reconstitution after alpha-beta-depleted transplantation in children. Study-wide results and limits: T-cell counts and diversity at one year post-transplant came mainly from newly produced T cells.

This clonotype was counted only a few times. Its antigen remains unidentified. It was with unique molecular identifiers that the TCRbeta library was prepared. TCRdb re-called the PCR reads with MiXCR, one entry per CDR3 protein. Of 700,000 to 850,000 distinct CDR3 sequences listed, roughly 15% are singletons. The CDR3 length is 13 residues. Germline values: CDR1 KGHDR, CDR2 SFDVKD. V was cut by 8 bases and J by 6 bases, with 16 bases left in between. This clonotype was obtained from a male patient aged 10 to 17 who had a stem cell transplant for acute lymphoblastic leukemia, so the T cells may come from the graft donor. V gene TRBV24-1 combines with J gene TRBJ2-7; TRBD1 might be the D (6 bases). Sequencing used PBMCs, mostly from graft donor cells, obtained 360 days after TCRalphabeta/CD19-depleted stem cell transplant. The CDR3 protein is CATKAATGAEQYF. Here the CDR3 DNA reads TGTGCCACCAAAGCGGCGACAGGAGCCGAGCAGTACTTC.